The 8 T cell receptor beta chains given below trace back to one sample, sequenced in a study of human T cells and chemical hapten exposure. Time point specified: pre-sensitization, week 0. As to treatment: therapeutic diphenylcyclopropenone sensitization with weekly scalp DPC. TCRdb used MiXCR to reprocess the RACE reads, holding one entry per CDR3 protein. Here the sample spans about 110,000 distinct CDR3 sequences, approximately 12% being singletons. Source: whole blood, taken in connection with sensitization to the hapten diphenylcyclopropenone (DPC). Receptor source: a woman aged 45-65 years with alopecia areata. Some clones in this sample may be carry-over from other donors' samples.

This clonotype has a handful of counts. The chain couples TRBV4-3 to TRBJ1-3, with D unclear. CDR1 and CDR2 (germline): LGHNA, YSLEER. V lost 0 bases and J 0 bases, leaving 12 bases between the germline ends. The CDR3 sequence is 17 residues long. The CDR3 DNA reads TGCGCCAGCAGCCAAGATGGCGGACGTCGCTCTGGAAACACCATATATTTT. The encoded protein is CASSQDGGRRSGNTIYF.

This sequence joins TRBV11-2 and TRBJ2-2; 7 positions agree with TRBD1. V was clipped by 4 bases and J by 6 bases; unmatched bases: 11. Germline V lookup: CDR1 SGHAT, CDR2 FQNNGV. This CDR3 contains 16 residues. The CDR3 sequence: CASSSTTGRGAGELFF. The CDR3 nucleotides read TGTGCCAGCAGCTCGACGACAGGGAGAGGGGCCGGGGAGCTGTTTTTT. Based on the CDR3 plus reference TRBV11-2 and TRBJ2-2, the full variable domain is EAGVAQSPRYKIIEKRQSVAFWCNPISGHATLYWYQQILGQGPKLLIQFQNNGVVDDSQLPKDRFSAERLKGVDSTLKIQPAKLEDSAVYLCASSSTTGRGAGELFFGEGSRLTVL.

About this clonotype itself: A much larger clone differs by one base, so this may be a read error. The CDR3 here is CATSVVGLPRGELFF. CDR3 bases: TGTGCCACCAGTGTGGTGGGCCTGCCGAGAGGGGAGCTGTTTTTT. The rearrangement links TRBV24-1 to TRBJ2-2, with unresolved D. Germline V lookup: CDR1 KGHDR, CDR2 SFDVKD. The CDR3 sequence is 15 residues long. The V gene lost 5 bases and the J gene lost 8 bases, with 17 bases spanning the gap.

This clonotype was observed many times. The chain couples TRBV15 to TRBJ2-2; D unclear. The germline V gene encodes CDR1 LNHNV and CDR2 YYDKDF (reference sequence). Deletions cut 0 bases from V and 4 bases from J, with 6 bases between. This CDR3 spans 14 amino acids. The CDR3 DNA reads TGTGCCACCAGCAGAGATGACGGCACCGGGGAGCTGTTTTTT. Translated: CATSRDDGTGELFF.

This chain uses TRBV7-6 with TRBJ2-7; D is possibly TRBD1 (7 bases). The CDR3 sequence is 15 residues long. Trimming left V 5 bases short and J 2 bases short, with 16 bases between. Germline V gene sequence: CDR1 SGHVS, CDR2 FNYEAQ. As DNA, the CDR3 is TGTGCCAGCAGCAAAGGGGGCGGGGTCCCCTACGAGCAGTACTTC. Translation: CASSKGGGVPYEQYF.

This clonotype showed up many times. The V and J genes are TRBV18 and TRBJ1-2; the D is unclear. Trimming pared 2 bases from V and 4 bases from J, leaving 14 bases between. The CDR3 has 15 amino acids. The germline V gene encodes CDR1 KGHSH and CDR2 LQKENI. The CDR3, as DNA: TGTGCCAGCTCACCAGAAGGGTTCACCTCCTATGGCTACACCTTC. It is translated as CASSPEGFTSYGYTF.

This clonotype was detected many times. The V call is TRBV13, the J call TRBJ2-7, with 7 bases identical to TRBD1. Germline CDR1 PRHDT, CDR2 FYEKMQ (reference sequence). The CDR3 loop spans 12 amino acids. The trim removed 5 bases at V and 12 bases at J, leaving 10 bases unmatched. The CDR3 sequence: CASSIRQGKLYF. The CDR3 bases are TGTGCCAGCAGCATAAGACAGGGAAAGTTGTACTTC.

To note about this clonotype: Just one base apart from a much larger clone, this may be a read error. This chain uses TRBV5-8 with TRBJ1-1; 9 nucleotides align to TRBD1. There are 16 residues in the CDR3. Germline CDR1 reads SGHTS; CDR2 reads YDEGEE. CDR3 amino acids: CANSWTPGQGHTEAFF. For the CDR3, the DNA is TGTGCCAACAGCTGGACGCCGGGACAGGGCCACACTGAAGCTTTCTTT.